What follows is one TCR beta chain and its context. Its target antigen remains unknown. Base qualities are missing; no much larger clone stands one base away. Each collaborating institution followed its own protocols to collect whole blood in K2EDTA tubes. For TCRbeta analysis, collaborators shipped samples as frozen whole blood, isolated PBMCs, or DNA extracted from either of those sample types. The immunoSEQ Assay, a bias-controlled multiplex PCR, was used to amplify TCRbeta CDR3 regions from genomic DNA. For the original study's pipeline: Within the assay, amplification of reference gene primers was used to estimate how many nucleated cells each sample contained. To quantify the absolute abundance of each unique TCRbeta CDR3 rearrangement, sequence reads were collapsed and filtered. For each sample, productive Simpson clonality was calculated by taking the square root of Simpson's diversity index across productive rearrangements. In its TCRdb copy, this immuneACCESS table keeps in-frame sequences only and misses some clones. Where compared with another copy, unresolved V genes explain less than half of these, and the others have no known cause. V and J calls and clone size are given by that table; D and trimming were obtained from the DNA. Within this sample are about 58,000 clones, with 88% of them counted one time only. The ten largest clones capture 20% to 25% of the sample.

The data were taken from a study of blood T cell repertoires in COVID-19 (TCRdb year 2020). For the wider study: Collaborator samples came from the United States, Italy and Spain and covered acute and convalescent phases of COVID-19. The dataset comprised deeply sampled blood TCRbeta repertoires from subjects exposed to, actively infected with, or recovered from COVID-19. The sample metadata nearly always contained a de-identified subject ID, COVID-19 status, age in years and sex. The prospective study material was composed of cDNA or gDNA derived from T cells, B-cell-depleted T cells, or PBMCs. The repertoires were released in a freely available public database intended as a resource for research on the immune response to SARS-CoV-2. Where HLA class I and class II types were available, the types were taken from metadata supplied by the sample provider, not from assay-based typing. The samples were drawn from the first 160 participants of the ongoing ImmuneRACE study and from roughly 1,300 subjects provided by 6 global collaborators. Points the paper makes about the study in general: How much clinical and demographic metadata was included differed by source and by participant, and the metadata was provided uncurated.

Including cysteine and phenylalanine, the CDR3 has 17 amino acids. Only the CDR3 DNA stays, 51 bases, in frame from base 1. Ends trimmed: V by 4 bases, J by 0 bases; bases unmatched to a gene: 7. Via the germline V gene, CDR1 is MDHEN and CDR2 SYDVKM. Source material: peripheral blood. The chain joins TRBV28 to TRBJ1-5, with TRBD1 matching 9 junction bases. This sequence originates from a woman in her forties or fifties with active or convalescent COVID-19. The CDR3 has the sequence CASSSAGTGISNQPQHF. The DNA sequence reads TGTGCCAGCAGTTCCGCAGGGACAGGGATTAGCAATCAGCCCCAGCATTTT.